The 20 T cell receptor beta chains listed next were all sequenced from one sample in a study of beta chain features in type 1 diabetes. Since all of the isolated RNA was reverse transcribed, expressed TCRB transcripts were what got sequenced. Profiled with immunoSEQ multiplex PCR; TCRdb holds only in-frame clones, not every one. The repertoire has 970,000 or so clones, 15% to 20% of them found once; the top ten carry about 0.02%. Sample: naive CD4+ T cells from blood. All receptors derive from a woman aged 18-29 years in good health.

The sample holds a few counts of this clone. V gene TRBV9 combines with J gene TRBJ2-1; 15 positions agree with TRBD2. Germline V gene lookup returns CDR1 SGDLS and CDR2 YYNGEE. After removal of 2 bases from V and 7 bases from J, the junction contained 4 bases not matched to a gene. The length of the CDR3 is 16 residues. CDR3 DNA sequence: TGTGCCAGCAGCGTGGGCGGGACTAGCGGGAGGAATGAGCAGTTCTTC. It encodes CASSVGGTSGRNEQFF.

This clone was seen a few times. This CDR3 is CASSLGLTSGVQETQYF. The DNA of the CDR3 is TGCGCCAGCAGCTTGGGATTGACTAGCGGGGTCCAAGAGACCCAGTACTTC. V and J are TRBV5-1 and TRBJ2-5, with TRBD2 identical over 11 bases. Germline CDR1 is SGHRS and CDR2 is YFSETQ. Unmatched junction bases numbered 5, after V lost 0 bases and J lost 1 base. This CDR3 comprises 17 residues.

The chain couples TRBV28 to TRBJ1-5, with D possibly matching TRBD1 (5 bases). Germline values: CDR1 MDHEN, CDR2 SYDVKM. CDR3 length: 17 residues. V dropped 5 bases and J dropped 3 bases, with 20 bases sitting between them. DNA for the CDR3: TGTGCCAGCAGTGGCACCCGGGACGGCCGATACAATCAGCCCCAGCATTTT. This translates into CASSGTRDGRYNQPQHF.

This clone occurred a few times. The chain combines TRBV11-2 with TRBJ2-2; D uncertain. The ends were cut back, 1 base at V and 4 bases at J, with 7 bases in the middle. Germline V gives CDR1 SGHAT, CDR2 FQNNGV. There are 14 residues in the CDR3. The CDR3 sequence is CASSLVQVTGELFF. The CDR3, as DNA: TGTGCCAGCAGCTTAGTTCAGGTCACCGGGGAGCTGTTTTTT. The full variable domain, rest sourced from reference TRBV11-2 and TRBJ2-2, is EAGVAQSPRYKIIEKRQSVAFWCNPISGHATLYWYQQILGQGPKLLIQFQNNGVVDDSQLPKDRFSAERLKGVDSTLKIQPAKLEDSAVYLCASSLVQVTGELFFGEGSRLTVL.

This chain joins TRBV5-1 and TRBJ2-7; 8 bases agree with TRBD2. Germline trimming cut 0 bases from V and 5 bases from J; bases unmatched to any gene: 7. Germline V lookup: CDR1 SGHRS, CDR2 YFSETQ. The CDR3 is 15 residues long. The DNA of the CDR3 is TGCGCCAGCAGCTTGGGCGGCCGGGAGGGGGACGAGCAGTACTTC. Protein: CASSLGGREGDEQYF.

V is TRBV7-2 and J is TRBJ2-5, with 11 bases matching TRBD2. The ends lost 7 bases at V and 1 base at J; junction bases unmatched: 5. Germline V gene sequence: CDR1 SGHTA, CDR2 FQGNSA. CDR3 length: 15 amino acids. CDR3 bases: TGTGCCAGCACACGACTAGCGGGACCCCAAGAGACCCAGTACTTC. Translated, it gives CASTRLAGPQETQYF.

This clone turned up a few times. The chain uses TRBV18 and TRBJ2-1, with TRBD2 matching 15 bases. This CDR3 is built from 15 residues. From germline, CDR1 is KGHSH and CDR2 LQKENI. V gave up 2 bases and J gave up 10 bases; unmatched junction bases: 3. CDR3 in amino acids: CASSPDGLAGGEQFF. Here the CDR3 DNA reads TGTGCCAGCTCACCAGACGGACTAGCGGGAGGGGAGCAGTTCTTC.

There are many counts of this clone. The chain recombines TRBV28 with TRBJ2-1; D unclear. Trimming took 5 bases from V and 4 from J, leaving 6 bases between them. CDR1 MDHEN and CDR2 SYDVKM come from the germline V gene. This CDR3 contains 12 residues. CDR3 DNA: TGTGCCAGCAGTGTATCATACAATGAGCAGTTCTTC. Amino acids: CASSVSYNEQFF. The variable domain in full, with the rest retrieved from reference TRBV28 and TRBJ2-1, is DVKVTQSSRYLVKRTGEKVFLECVQDMDHENMFWYRQDPGLGLRLIYFSYDVKMKEKGDIPEGYSVSREKKERFSLILESASTNQTSMYLCASSVSYNEQFFGPGTRLTVL.

This clone was found once. The J gene is TRBJ2-1, the V gene TRBV6-6; 9 positions agree with TRBD2. CDR1 is MNHNY and CDR2 is SVGAGI in the germline V gene (reference sequence). J was trimmed by 9 bases and V by 5 bases; bases with no gene match: 8. The CDR3 has 14 residues. CDR3 region: CASSRDAGGVEQFF. In nucleotides, the CDR3 is TGTGCCAGCAGTCGCGACGCGGGAGGGGTTGAGCAGTTCTTC.

This clone has just a few counts. In nucleotides, the CDR3 is TGTGCCAGCAGCGTAGACCCTAGCGGGGGCCAAAGGGATACGCAGTATTTT. Residues: CASSVDPSGGQRDTQYF. V usage is TRBV9 and J usage is TRBJ2-3; 10 nucleotides match TRBD2. There are 17 residues in the CDR3. Trimming at V came to 0 bases and at J to 6 bases, leaving 10 bases not matched to a gene. From germline, CDR1 is SGDLS and CDR2 YYNGEE. Full variable domain (remainder filled in from reference TRBV9 and TRBJ2-3): DSGVTQTPKHLITATGQRVTLRCSPRSGDLSVYWYQQSLDQGLQFLIQYYNGEERAKGNILERFSAQQFPDLHSELNLSSLELGDSALYFCASSVDPSGGQRDTQYFGPGTRLTVL.

In this sample, this clone turned up a few times. Additional DNA sequences in this sample encode the identical CDR3. The chain links TRBV5-1 to TRBJ2-3; TRBD1 agrees at 9 bases. V was clipped by 2 bases and J by 2 bases; unmatched bases: 3. From germline, CDR1 is SGHRS and CDR2 YFSETQ. This CDR3 contains 15 residues. The CDR3 protein is CASSLQGASTDTQYF. CDR3 coding DNA: TGCGCCAGCAGCTTACAGGGGGCTTCCACAGATACGCAGTATTTT. The full variable domain, completed using reference TRBV5-1 and TRBJ2-3, is KAGVTQTPRYLIKTRGQQVTLSCSPISGHRSVSWYQQTPGQGLQFLFEYFSETQRNKGNFPGRFSGRQFSNSRSEMNVSTLELGDSALYLCASSLQGASTDTQYFGPGTRLTVL.

Only a few counts were recorded for this clone. The chain carries TRBV18 and TRBJ2-7; the match to TRBD1 covers 8 bases. CDR3 size: 15 residues. Trimming removed 3 bases from V and 2 bases from J; junction bases left unmatched: 6. Germline assignment: CDR1 KGHSH and CDR2 LQKENI. CDR3 coding DNA: TGTGCCAGCTCACCGCTTGGACAGGGCGCCTACGAGCAGTACTTC. Protein: CASSPLGQGAYEQYF.

The rearrangement joins TRBV19 to TRBJ2-7; a weak D match, TRBD2 (6 bases). This CDR3 spans 15 amino acids. Germline-derived CDR1 and CDR2 are LNHDA and SQIVND (reference sequence). Trimming removed 6 bases at V and 2 bases at J, with 17 bases between. The CDR3 DNA reads as TGTGCCAGTAGGAAGTCCGGGAGCAGGCCCTACGAGCAGTACTTC. Translation: CASRKSGSRPYEQYF.

This clone was recorded a few times. The genes are TRBV28 and TRBJ1-2; D gene unclear. The CDR3 contains 13 residues. Germline CDR1 and CDR2: MDHEN and SYDVKM. V dropped 5 bases and J dropped 8 bases, with 15 bases sitting between them. The CDR3 protein is CASSQPAGAGYTF. The CDR3 nucleotides read TGTGCCAGCAGTCAACCGGCGGGTGCGGGCTACACCTTC.

This clone appeared a few times. The V and J genes are TRBV25-1 and TRBJ2-7; no firm D call. The CDR3 is 15 amino acids. With 6 bases removed from V and 0 bases from J, the gap between germline ends came to 15 bases. Germline V lookup: CDR1 MGHDK, CDR2 SYGVNS. The CDR3, as DNA: TGTGCCAGCAGCTCCCAGGACGGCTACTCCTACGAGCAGTACTTC. This codes for CASSSQDGYSYEQYF.

The table lists this clone with a few counts. Other DNA variants within this sample encode the same CDR3. This chain connects TRBV6-5 to TRBJ2-7; D tentatively fits TRBD1 or TRBD2 (6 bases each). The CDR3 is 15 amino acids. Germline CDR1 and CDR2: MNHEY and SVGAGI. V gave up 0 bases and J gave up 2 bases, with 11 bases separating them. The DNA of the CDR3 is TGTGCCAGCAGTTACTCCGGGGGCCTTACCTACGAGCAGTACTTC. As protein: CASSYSGGLTYEQYF.

There are a few counts of this clone. The gene calls are TRBV5-4 and TRBJ2-5, with 8 bases identical to TRBD1. The germline V gene encodes CDR1 SGHNT and CDR2 YYREEE (reference sequence). V was pared by 4 bases and J by 1 base, with 6 bases of the junction left unmatched. This CDR3 is 15 amino acids long. In DNA form, the CDR3 reads TGTGCCAGCAGCCAGGGACAGGCGCTCCAAGAGACCCAGTACTTC. It yields the protein CASSQGQALQETQYF.

A note on this clone: The same CDR3 can be traced to other DNA sequences in this sample. The chain recombines TRBV6-6 with TRBJ1-2; tentatively, D is TRBD1 (6 bases). Per the germline V gene, CDR1 is MNHNY and CDR2 is SVGAGI (reference sequence). V lost 5 bases and J lost 3, with 7 bases in between. The CDR3 spans 12 residues. The CDR3: CASSRTDYGYTF. In DNA form, the CDR3 reads TGTGCCAGCAGTCGGACAGACTATGGCTACACCTTC.

Comments on this clone: A read error may account for a junction end that differs from germline. This rearrangement joins TRBV7-7 to TRBJ2-5; possible D gene TRBD1, 6 bases. Germline-derived CDR1 and CDR2 are SSHAT and FNYEAQ (reference sequence). The CDR3 runs to 13 residues. The chain's CDR3 is CASSQGPRETQYF. DNA for the CDR3: TGTGCTAGCAGCCAGGGGCCTCGCGAGACCCAGTACTTC.

There are a few counts of this clone. The CDR3 is CASRHRRGNTGELFF. The CDR3 DNA sequence: TGTGCCAGCAGACACCGGCGAGGGAACACCGGGGAGCTGTTTTTT. This chain joins TRBV28 and TRBJ2-2; D ambiguous. The CDR3 loop spans 15 amino acids. Between the trimmed V and J ends, which lost 6 bases and 1 base, there was a span of 12 bases. CDR1 MDHEN and CDR2 SYDVKM come from the germline V gene.